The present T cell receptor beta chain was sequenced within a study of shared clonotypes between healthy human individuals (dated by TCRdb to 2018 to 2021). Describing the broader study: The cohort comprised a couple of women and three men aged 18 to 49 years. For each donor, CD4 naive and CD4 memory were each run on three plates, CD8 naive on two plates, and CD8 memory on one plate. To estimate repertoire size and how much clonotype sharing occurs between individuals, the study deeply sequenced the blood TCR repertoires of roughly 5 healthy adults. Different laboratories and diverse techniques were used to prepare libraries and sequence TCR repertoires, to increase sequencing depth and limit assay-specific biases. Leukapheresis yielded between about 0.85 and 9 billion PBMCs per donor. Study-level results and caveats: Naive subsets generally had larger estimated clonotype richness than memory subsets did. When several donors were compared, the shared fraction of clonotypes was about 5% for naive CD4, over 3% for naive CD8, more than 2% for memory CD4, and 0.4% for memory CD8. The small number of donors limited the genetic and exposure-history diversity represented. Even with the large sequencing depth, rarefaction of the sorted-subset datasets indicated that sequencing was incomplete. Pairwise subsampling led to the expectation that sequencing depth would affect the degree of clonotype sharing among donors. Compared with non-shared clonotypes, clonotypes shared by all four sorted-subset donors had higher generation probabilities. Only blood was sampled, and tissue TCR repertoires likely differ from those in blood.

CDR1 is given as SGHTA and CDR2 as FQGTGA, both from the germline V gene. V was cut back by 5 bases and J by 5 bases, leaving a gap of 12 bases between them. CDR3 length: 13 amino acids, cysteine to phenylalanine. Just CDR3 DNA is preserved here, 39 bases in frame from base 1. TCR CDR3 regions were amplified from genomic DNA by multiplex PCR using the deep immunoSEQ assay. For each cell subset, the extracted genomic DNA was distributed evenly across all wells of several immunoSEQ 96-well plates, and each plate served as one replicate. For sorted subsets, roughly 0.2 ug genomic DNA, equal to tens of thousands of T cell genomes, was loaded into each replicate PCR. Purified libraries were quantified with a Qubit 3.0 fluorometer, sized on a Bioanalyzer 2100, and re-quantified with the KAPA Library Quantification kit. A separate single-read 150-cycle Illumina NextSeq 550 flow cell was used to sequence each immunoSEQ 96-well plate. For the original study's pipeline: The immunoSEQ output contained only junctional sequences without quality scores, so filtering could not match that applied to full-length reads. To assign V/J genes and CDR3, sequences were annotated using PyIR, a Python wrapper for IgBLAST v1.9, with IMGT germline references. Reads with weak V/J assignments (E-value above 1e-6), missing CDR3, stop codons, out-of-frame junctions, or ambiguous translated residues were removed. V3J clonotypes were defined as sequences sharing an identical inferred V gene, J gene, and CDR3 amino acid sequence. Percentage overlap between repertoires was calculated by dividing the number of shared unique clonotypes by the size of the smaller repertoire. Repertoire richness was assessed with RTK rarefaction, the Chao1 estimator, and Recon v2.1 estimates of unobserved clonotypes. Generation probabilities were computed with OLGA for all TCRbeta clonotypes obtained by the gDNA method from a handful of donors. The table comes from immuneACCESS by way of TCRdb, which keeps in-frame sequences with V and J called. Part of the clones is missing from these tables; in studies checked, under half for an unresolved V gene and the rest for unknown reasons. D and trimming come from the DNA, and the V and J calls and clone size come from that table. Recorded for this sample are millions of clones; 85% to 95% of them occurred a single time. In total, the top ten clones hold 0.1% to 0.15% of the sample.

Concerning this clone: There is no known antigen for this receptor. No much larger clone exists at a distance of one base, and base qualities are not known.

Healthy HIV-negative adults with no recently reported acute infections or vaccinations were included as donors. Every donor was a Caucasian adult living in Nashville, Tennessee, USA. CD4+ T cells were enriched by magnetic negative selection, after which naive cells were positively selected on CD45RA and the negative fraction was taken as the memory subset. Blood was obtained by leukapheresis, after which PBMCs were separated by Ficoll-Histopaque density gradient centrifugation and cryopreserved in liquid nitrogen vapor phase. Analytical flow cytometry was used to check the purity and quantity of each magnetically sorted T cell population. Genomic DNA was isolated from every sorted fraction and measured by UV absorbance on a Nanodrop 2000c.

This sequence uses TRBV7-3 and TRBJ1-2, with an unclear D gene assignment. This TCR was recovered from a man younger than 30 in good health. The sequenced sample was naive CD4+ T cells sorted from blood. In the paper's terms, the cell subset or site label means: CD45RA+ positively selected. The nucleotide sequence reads TGTGCCAGCAGCCCCGGACGGGGATATGGCTACACCTTC. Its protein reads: CASSPGRGYGYTF.